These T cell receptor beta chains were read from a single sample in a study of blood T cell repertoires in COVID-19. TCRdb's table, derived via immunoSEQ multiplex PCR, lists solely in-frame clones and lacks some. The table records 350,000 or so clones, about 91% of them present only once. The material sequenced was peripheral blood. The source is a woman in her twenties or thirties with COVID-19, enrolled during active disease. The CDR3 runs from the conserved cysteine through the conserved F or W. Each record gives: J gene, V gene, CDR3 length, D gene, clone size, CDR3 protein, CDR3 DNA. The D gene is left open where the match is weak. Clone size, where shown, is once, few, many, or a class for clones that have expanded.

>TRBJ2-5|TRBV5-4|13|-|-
CASSLTQGETQYF
TGTGCCAGCAGCCTAACACAGGGAGAGACCCAGTACTTC
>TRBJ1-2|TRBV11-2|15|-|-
CASSLGPGGGGGYTF
TGTGCCAGCAGCTTAGGGCCGGGCGGAGGAGGTGGCTACACCTTC
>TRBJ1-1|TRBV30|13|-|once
CAWRWGGGDEAFF
TGTGCCTGGAGGTGGGGGGGTGGAGATGAAGCTTTCTTT
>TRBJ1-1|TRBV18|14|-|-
CASSPRQPNTEAFF
TGTGCCAGCTCACCGAGACAGCCGAACACTGAAGCTTTCTTT
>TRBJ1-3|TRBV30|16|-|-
CASVGPGARLGNTIYF
TGTGCCTCAGTAGGACCAGGGGCCCGCCTTGGAAACACCATATATTTT
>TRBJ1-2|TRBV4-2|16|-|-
CASSHASTGRPYGYTF
TGTGCCAGCAGCCATGCCTCGACAGGTCGCCCTTATGGCTACACCTTC
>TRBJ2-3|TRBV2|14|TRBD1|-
CASSMTGGSDTQYF
TGTGCCAGCAGTATGACAGGGGGGTCGGATACGCAGTATTTT
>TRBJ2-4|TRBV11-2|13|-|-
CASSTPKKNIQYF
TGTGCCAGCAGCACCCCTAAGAAAAACATTCAGTACTTC
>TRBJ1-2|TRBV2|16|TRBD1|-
CASTRNPGQGAGGYTF
TGTGCCAGCACCCGAAATCCGGGACAGGGGGCGGGTGGCTACACCTTC
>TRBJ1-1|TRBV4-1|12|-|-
CASSRAGTEAFF
TGCGCCAGCAGCCGCGCTGGTACTGAAGCTTTCTTT
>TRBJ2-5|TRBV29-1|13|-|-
CSVAYRQQETQYF
TGCAGCGTCGCTTACCGACAGCAAGAGACCCAGTACTTC
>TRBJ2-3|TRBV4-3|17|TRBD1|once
CASSQDGGGTATDTQYF
TGCGCCAGCAGCCAAGATGGGGGTGGGACAGCAACAGATACGCAGTATTTT
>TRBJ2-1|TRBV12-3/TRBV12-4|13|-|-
CASSSKGVREQFF
TGTGCCAGCAGTTCTAAGGGAGTCCGGGAGCAGTTCTTC
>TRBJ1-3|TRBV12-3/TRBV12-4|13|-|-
CASSDNTGNTIYF
TGTGCCAGCAGCGATAACACTGGAAACACCATATATTTT
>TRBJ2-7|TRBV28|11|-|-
CASGPPYEQYF
TGTGCCAGCGGCCCCCCCTACGAGCAGTACTTC
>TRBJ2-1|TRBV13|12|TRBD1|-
CASSLGQGRGFF
TGTGCCAGCAGCTTGGGACAGGGAAGAGGGTTCTTC
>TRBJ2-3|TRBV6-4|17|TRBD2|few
CASSDGTSGGGTDTQYF
TGTGCCAGCAGTGACGGAACTAGCGGGGGTGGCACAGATACGCAGTATTTT
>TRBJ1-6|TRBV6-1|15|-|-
CASSDRQTPNSPLHF
TGTGCCAGCAGTGATAGACAGACACCTAATTCACCCCTCCACTTT
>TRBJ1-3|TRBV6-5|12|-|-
CASRQPPGFLYF
TGTGCCAGCAGACAACCCCCGGGGTTTTTATATTTT
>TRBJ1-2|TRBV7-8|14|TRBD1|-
CASSPSDRGLRYTF
TGTGCCAGCAGCCCATCTGACAGGGGGCTTCGCTACACCTTC
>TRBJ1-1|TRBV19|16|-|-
CASSIFTGGRTTEAFF
TGTGCCAGTAGTATATTCACCGGGGGGAGGACCACTGAAGCTTTCTTT
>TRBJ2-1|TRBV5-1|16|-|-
CASSLSLASSYNEQFF
TGCGCCAGCAGCCTTTCACTAGCCTCTTCCTACAATGAGCAGTTCTTC
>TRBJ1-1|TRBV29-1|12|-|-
CSVFRGNTEAFF
TGCAGCGTATTCAGGGGGAACACTGAAGCTTTCTTT
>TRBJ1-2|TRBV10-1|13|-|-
CASSQGPGYGYTF
TGCGCCAGCTCCCAGGGCCCTGGCTATGGCTACACCTTC
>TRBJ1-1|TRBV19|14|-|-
CASSINRRNTEAFF
TGTGCCAGTAGTATCAACAGGAGAAACACTGAAGCTTTCTTT
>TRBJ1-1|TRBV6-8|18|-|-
CASSERITRTPMNTEAFF
TGTGCCAGCAGCGAACGTATTACCCGGACACCAATGAACACTGAAGCTTTCTTT
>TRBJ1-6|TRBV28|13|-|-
CASSFRANSPLHF
TGTGCCAGCAGTTTCAGGGCGAATTCACCCCTCCACTTT
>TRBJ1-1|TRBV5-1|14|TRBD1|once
CASSWAGQGTEAFF
TGCGCCAGCAGCTGGGCCGGACAGGGCACTGAAGCTTTCTTT
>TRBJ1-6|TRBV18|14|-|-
CASSGVQGRSPLHF
TGTGCCAGCTCAGGGGTCCAGGGGCGATCACCCCTCCACTTT
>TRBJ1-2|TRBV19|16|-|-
CASSIDRVAASKGYTF
TGTGCCAGTAGTATAGATCGGGTAGCGGCCTCCAAGGGCTACACCTTC
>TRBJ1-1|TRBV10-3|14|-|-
CAIREVHRNTEAFF
TGTGCCATCAGGGAGGTCCACAGGAACACTGAAGCTTTCTTT
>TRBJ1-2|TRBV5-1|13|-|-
CASSLDRGYGYTF
TGCGCCAGCAGCTTAGACAGAGGCTATGGCTACACCTTC
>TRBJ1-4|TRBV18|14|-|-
CASSPVGANEKLFF
TGTGCCAGCTCCCCGGTAGGGGCTAATGAAAAACTGTTTTTT
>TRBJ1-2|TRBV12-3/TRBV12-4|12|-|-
CASSARVSGYTF
TGTGCCAGCAGTGCCAGGGTGTCAGGCTACACCTTC
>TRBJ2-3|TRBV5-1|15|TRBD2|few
CASSLDVSGGVTQYF
TGCGCCAGCAGCTTGGATGTTAGCGGGGGCGTTACGCAGTATTTT
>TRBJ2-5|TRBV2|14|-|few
CASSALRGGETQYF
TGTGCCAGCAGCGCCCTCCGGGGTGGGGAGACCCAGTACTTC
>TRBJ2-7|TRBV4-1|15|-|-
CASSQVGQESYEQYF
TGCGCCAGCAGCCAAGTGGGGCAGGAGTCCTACGAGCAGTACTTC
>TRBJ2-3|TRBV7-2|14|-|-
CASTQGLPTDTQYF
TGTGCCAGCACTCAGGGGCTCCCCACAGATACGCAGTATTTT
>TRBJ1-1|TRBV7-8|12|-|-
CASSFTGTEAFF
TGTGCCAGCAGCTTTACGGGGACTGAAGCTTTCTTT
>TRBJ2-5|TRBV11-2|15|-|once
CASSLSRQIRVAQYF
TGTGCCAGCAGCTTATCCCGACAGATAAGAGTGGCCCAGTACTTC
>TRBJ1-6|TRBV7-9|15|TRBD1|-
CASSTNRGPGSPLHF
TGTGCCAGCAGCACAAACAGGGGTCCGGGCTCACCCCTCCACTTT
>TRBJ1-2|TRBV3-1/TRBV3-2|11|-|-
CASSSFYGYTF
TGTGCCAGCAGCTCTTTCTATGGCTACACCTTC
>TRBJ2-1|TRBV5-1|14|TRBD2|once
CASSLQRGTNEQFF
TGCGCCAGCAGCTTGCAGCGGGGGACAAATGAGCAGTTCTTC
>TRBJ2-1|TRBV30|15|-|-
CAWSNTGISYNEQFF
TGTGCCTGGAGCAATACAGGGATTTCCTACAATGAGCAGTTCTTC
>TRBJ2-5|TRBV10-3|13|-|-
CAIGVRLQETQYF
TGTGCCATCGGAGTACGGCTCCAAGAGACCCAGTACTTC
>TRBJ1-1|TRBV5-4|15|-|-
CASSWGGLNRAEAFF
TGTGCCAGCAGCTGGGGAGGTTTAAACCGCGCTGAAGCTTTCTTT